The subject of this entry is one T cell receptor (beta chain). The data were obtained in a study of cytomegalovirus exposure and HLA in healthy donors. PCR primers comprised 60 Vbeta and 13 Jbeta primers. The protocol was immunoSEQ multiplex PCR, while the TCRdb copy is restricted to in-frame clones and leaves out a portion. Here the sample spans 150,000 to 200,000 clones, more than 75% being singletons. V lost 1 base and J lost 1, with 14 bases in between. The CDR3 is 17 amino acids. Looked up from germline, CDR1 is SGHTA and CDR2 is FQGNSA. The source is a girl aged 10-17 years in good health and CMV-seropositive. The sample taken for sequencing was PBMCs. The V gene is TRBV7-2, the J gene TRBJ1-5; D call uncertain. The CDR3 bases are TGTGCCAGCAGCTTAGTCGGGTCCCCTTTGAGCAATCAGCCCCAGCATTTT. It is translated as CASSLVGSPLSNQPQHF.